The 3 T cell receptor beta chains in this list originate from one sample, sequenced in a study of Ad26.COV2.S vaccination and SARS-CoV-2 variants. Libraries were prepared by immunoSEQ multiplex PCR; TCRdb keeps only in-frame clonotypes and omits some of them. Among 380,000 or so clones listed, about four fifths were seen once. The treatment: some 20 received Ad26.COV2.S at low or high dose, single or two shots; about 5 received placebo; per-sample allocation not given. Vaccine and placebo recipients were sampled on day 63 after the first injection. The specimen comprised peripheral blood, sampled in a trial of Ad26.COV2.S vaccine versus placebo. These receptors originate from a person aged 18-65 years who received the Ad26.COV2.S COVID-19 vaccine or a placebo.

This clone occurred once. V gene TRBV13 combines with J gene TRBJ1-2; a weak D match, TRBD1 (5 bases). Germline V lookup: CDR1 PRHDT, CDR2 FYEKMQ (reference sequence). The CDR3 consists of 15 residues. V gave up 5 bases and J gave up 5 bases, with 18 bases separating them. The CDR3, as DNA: TGTGCCAGCAGCCTCGCTAACAGGACCGCTTATGGCTACACCTTC. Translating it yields CASSLANRTAYGYTF.

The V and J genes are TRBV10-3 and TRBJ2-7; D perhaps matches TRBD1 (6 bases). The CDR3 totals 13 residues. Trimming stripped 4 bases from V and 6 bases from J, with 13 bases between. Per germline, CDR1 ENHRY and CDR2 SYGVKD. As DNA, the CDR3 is TGTGCCATCAGTGGCAGGACAGTGGGCGAGCAGTACTTC. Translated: CAISGRTVGEQYF.

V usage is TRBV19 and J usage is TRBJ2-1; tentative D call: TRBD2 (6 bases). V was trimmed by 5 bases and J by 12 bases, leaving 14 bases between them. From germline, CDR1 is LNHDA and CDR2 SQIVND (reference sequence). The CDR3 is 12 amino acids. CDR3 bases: TGTGCCAGTAGTGACCTCGGGAGCGGGCAGTTCTTC. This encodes CASSDLGSGQFF.